This T cell receptor beta chain was sequenced in a study of T cells after yellow fever vaccination. Study observations and caveats: Although the secondary response was weaker, it peaked faster, at day 5 versus 15.

Each CDR3 protein gets one entry after TCRdb re-called the 5' RACE reads with MiXCR. This table has just over 250,000 distinct CDR3 sequences, around 5.3% appearing once. This clonotype was observed a few times. Its antigen is undetermined. Deletions cut 5 bases from V and 4 bases from J, with 17 bases between. The CDR3 totals 15 residues. Looked up from germline, CDR1 is MDHEN and CDR2 is SYDVKM. J is TRBJ1-2 and V is TRBV28, with D unresolved. The specimen was CD4+ T cells sorted from PBMCs, collected on the day of the yellow fever booster vaccination. This receptor was obtained from a man younger than 35 who received the YFV17D yellow fever vaccine. For the CDR3, the DNA is TGTGCCAGCAGTCCCCACGAGGGTCGTATCTATGGCTACACCTTC. Translation gives CASSPHEGRIYGYTF.